This entry lists 23 T cell receptor beta chains sequenced from one sample in a study of cytomegalovirus exposure and HLA in healthy donors. A multiplex PCR was run with 60 Vbeta primers and 13 Jbeta primers. Here immunoSEQ multiplex PCR was the method, and the copy in TCRdb shows in-frame clones only, minus some. The sample shows about 120,000 clones, 80% of them seen only once. Sequenced sample: PBMCs. The receptors derive from a man aged 25 to 40 in good health and CMV-seronegative.

The genes are TRBV5-1 and TRBJ1-1; 8 bases align to TRBD1. The CDR3 is 15 amino acids. After removal of 4 bases from V and 2 bases from J, the junction contained 7 bases not matched to a gene. CDR1 is SGHRS and CDR2 is YFSETQ in the germline V gene. The chain's CDR3 is CASSPRTGQNTEAFF. CDR3 DNA sequence: TGCGCCAGCAGCCCCCGGACAGGGCAAAACACTGAAGCTTTCTTT.

The V gene is TRBV19, the J gene TRBJ2-1, with 10 bases fitting TRBD1. Germline-derived CDR1 and CDR2 are LNHDA and SQIVND (reference sequence). This CDR3 is built from 14 residues. After removal of 6 bases from V and 4 bases from J, the junction contained 3 bases not matched to a gene. As DNA, the CDR3 is TGTGCCAGTAGCCGGACAGGGGGGTACAATGAGCAGTTCTTC. This sequence encodes CASSRTGGYNEQFF. Filled out from reference TRBV19 and TRBJ2-1, the complete variable domain reads DGGITQSPKYLFRKEGQNVTLSCEQNLNHDAMYWYRQDPGQGLRLIYYSQIVNDFQKGDIAEGYSVSREKKESFPLTVTSAQKNPTAFYLCASSRTGGYNEQFFGPGTRLTVL.

This clone was counted a few times. The genes are TRBV5-6 and TRBJ1-1; 12 bases map to TRBD1. The V and J ends lost 4 bases and 6 bases, in that order; junction bases with no gene match: 7. The germline gives CDR1 SGHDT, CDR2 YYEEEE. The CDR3 is made up of 15 amino acids. Here the CDR3 reads CASSPGTGGASEAFF. The CDR3 bases are TGTGCCAGCAGCCCGGGGACAGGGGGCGCCTCTGAAGCTTTCTTT.

V usage is TRBV6-1 and J usage is TRBJ1-5; perhaps TRBD1 as D (5 bases). Trimming took off 3 bases at V and 9 bases at J, with 15 bases between the two ends. This CDR3 is built from 14 residues. Germline V lookup: CDR1 MNHNS, CDR2 SASEGT. The CDR3 here is CASSDEKGYGPQHF. DNA for the CDR3: TGTGCCAGCAGTGATGAGAAGGGGTATGGGCCCCAGCATTTT.

The chain links TRBV9 to TRBJ2-6; tentatively, D is TRBD2 (6 bases). The V end was cut by 0 bases, the J end by 0 bases, with 10 bases between. The CDR3 length is 17 residues. Germline lookup yields CDR1 SGDLS and CDR2 YYNGEE. The CDR3 nucleotides read TGTGCCAGCAGCGTAGCGGGAGTACGCTCTGGGGCCAACGTCCTGACTTTC. Protein: CASSVAGVRSGANVLTF.

The chain joins TRBV11-3 to TRBJ2-7; 8 bases line up with TRBD1. This CDR3 is 17 amino acids long. CDR1 is SGHNT, CDR2 YENEEA, per germline. V was clipped by 4 bases and J by 2 bases; unmatched bases: 13. This CDR3 is CASSSKEPGGRPYEQYF. Here the CDR3 DNA reads TGTGCCAGCAGCTCTAAAGAGCCAGGGGGCCGCCCCTACGAGCAGTACTTC.

At least ten counts were recorded for this clone. The V gene is TRBV4-3, the J gene TRBJ1-2; 10 bases map to TRBD1. The CDR3 length is 15 residues. Germline CDR1 LGHNA, CDR2 YSLEER. Unmatched junction bases numbered 4, after V lost 1 base and J lost 5 bases. CDR3 region: CASSQAGQGFYGYTF. Here the CDR3 DNA reads TGCGCCAGCAGCCAAGCGGGACAGGGGTTTTATGGCTACACCTTC.

This clone was counted a few times. This chain connects TRBV19 to TRBJ1-5; the D gene is possibly TRBD1 (6 bases). The CDR3 has 15 amino acids. V dropped 6 bases and J dropped 7 bases, with 19 bases sitting between them. Germline V lookup: CDR1 LNHDA, CDR2 SQIVND (reference sequence). CDR3 nucleotides: TGTGCCAGTAGCCCAAATGGGGGGGCTCAGCAGCCCCAGCATTTT. Amino acids: CASSPNGGAQQPQHF.

The rearrangement joins TRBV7-2 to TRBJ1-4; 8 nucleotides line up with TRBD1. CDR1 and CDR2 (germline): SGHTA, FQGNSA. This CDR3 comprises 14 residues. The J segment lost 3 bases and the V segment lost 5 bases, leaving 2 bases of the junction unmatched. CDR3 DNA: TGTGCCAGCAGCCTGGACAGGGCTAATGAAAAACTGTTTTTT. Its protein product is CASSLDRANEKLFF.

This rearrangement joins TRBV18 to TRBJ1-5, with TRBD1 matching over 10 bases. The CDR3 is 16 residues long. CDR1 and CDR2 from the germline V gene are KGHSH and LQKENI. With 0 bases clipped from V and 9 bases from J, the junction kept 8 bases outside the gene matches. The CDR3 nucleotides are TGTGCCAGCTCACCACCCGGGACAGGGGCTCTTCGGCCCCAGCATTTT. Its translation: CASSPPGTGALRPQHF.

V gene TRBV7-9 combines with J gene TRBJ2-3; 11 bases are shared with TRBD2. The V segment lost 5 bases and the J segment 3 bases; nucleotides outside the gene matches: 4. The germline CDR1 and CDR2 sequences are SEHNR and FQNEAQ (reference sequence). The CDR3 sequence is 15 residues long. The DNA for the CDR3 is TGTGCCAGCAGCCGAACTAGCGGGAGTACAGATACGCAGTATTTT. Its protein product is CASSRTSGSTDTQYF.

The V call is TRBV5-1, the J call TRBJ2-1; weak D call: TRBD2 (6 bases). In germline, CDR1 is SGHRS, CDR2 YFSETQ. This CDR3 comprises 15 residues. Between the trimmed V and J ends, which lost 2 bases and 2 bases, there was a span of 11 bases. The CDR3 sequence: CASSLERVTYNEQFF. For the CDR3, the DNA is TGCGCCAGCAGCTTAGAGCGGGTAACCTACAATGAGCAGTTCTTC.

J is TRBJ2-6 and V is TRBV19; 11 nucleotides line up with TRBD2. Germline loops: CDR1 LNHDA, CDR2 SQIVND (reference sequence). V dropped 5 bases and J dropped 4; count of bases not matched to a gene: 16. This CDR3 has 20 residues. The CDR3 here is CASSGRLSSGRALGANVLTF. The CDR3 DNA follows: TGTGCCAGTAGTGGACGACTGAGTAGCGGGAGGGCCTTGGGGGCCAACGTCCTGACTTTC.

The V and J genes are TRBV12-5 and TRBJ1-1; 8 bases line up with TRBD1. Trimming at V came to 6 bases and at J to 8 bases, leaving 5 bases not matched to a gene. The germline CDR1 and CDR2 sequences are LGHNT and FRNRAP. The CDR3 sequence is 12 residues long. The CDR3: CASGHHRGEAFF. CDR3 DNA sequence: TGTGCTAGTGGACACCACAGGGGGGAAGCTTTCTTT.

V usage is TRBV30 and J usage is TRBJ2-5; 10 bases agree with TRBD2. V lost 1 base, J lost 3 bases, and 8 bases stayed unmatched. The CDR3 length is 16 residues. The germline V gene has CDR1 GTSNPN and CDR2 SVGIG (reference sequence). CDR3 DNA: TGTGCCTGGAGTGCAGCTAGCGGGAGTTTTGAAGAGACCCAGTACTTC. Amino acid sequence: CAWSAASGSFEETQYF.

This clone appeared a few times. CDR3 protein: CASSLQPGTGSTTNEKLFF. In DNA, the CDR3 is TGTGCCAGCAGCTTACAACCCGGGACAGGCTCCACAACTAATGAAAAACTGTTTTTT. V usage is TRBV5-5 and J usage is TRBJ1-4; 8 bases fit TRBD1. The CDR3 sequence is 19 residues long. In germline, CDR1 is SGHKS, CDR2 YYEKEE (reference sequence). Germline trimming cut 2 bases from V and 0 bases from J; bases unmatched to any gene: 12.

This chain uses TRBV30 with TRBJ1-1; D call uncertain. The CDR3 has 10 amino acids. V gave up 2 bases and J gave up 4 bases, with 2 bases separating them. Germline assignment: CDR1 GTSNPN and CDR2 SVGIG (reference sequence). The DNA of the CDR3 is TGTGCCTGGAGTCTCACTGAAGCTTTCTTT. Protein sequence: CAWSLTEAFF.

J is TRBJ1-1 and V is TRBV25-1; 8 bases are a match to TRBD1. Germline loops: CDR1 MGHDK, CDR2 SYGVNS. Trimming at V came to 2 bases and at J to 2 bases, leaving 4 bases not matched to a gene. The CDR3 runs to 15 residues. The CDR3 nucleotides are TGTGCCAGCAGTGAACTGGGACAGGCCAACACTGAAGCTTTCTTT. It codes for CASSELGQANTEAFF.

This chain uses TRBV15 with TRBJ2-7; D is perhaps TRBD1 (5 bases). Germline CDR1 LNHNV, CDR2 YYDKDF (reference sequence). The CDR3 has 16 amino acids. Between the trimmed V and J ends, which lost 0 bases and 0 bases, there was a span of 12 bases. CDR3 region: CATSRDLVRGSYEQYF. CDR3 nucleotide sequence: TGTGCCACCAGCAGAGATCTCGTAAGGGGCTCCTACGAGCAGTACTTC. Full variable domain (remainder filled in from reference TRBV15 and TRBJ2-7): DAMVIQNPRYQVTQFGKPVTLSCSQTLNHNVMYWYQQKSSQAPKLLFHYYDKDFNNEADTPDNFQSRRPNTSFCFLDIRSPGLGDTAMYLCATSRDLVRGSYEQYFGPGTRLTVT.

The chain is built from TRBV29-1 and TRBJ2-7; D possibly corresponds to TRBD2 (5 bases). The V end was cut by 4 bases, the J end by 4 bases, with 11 bases between. The germline V gene encodes CDR1 SQVTM and CDR2 ANQGSEA. The CDR3 has 12 residues. The CDR3 is CSVVLPGYEQYF. The CDR3 bases are TGCAGCGTTGTTTTACCGGGGTACGAGCAGTACTTC.

Only one count was recorded for this clone. This chain connects TRBV5-4 to TRBJ1-2; 9 positions match TRBD1. CDR3 length: 15 amino acids. V trimming: 4 bases; J trimming: 3 bases; junction bases outside the gene matches: 7. Germline assignment: CDR1 SGHNT and CDR2 YYREEE (reference sequence). Here the CDR3 reads CASSLMTGGDYGYTF. In DNA form, the CDR3 reads TGTGCCAGCAGCCTAATGACAGGGGGTGACTATGGCTACACCTTC.

V and J are TRBV7-2 and TRBJ2-6, with 10 bases identical to TRBD1. The germline V gene has CDR1 SGHTA and CDR2 FQGNSA. With 5 bases clipped from V and 1 base from J, the junction kept 8 bases outside the gene matches. CDR3 size: 18 residues. CDR3 sequence: CASSRSGTGVSGANVLTF. DNA of the CDR3: TGTGCCAGCAGCCGGTCCGGGACAGGGGTATCTGGGGCCAACGTCCTGACTTTC.

V is TRBV5-1 and J is TRBJ2-2; TRBD2 aligns across 7 bases. The CDR3 has 15 residues. Germline CDR1 reads SGHRS; CDR2 reads YFSETQ. J lost 0 bases, V lost 5 bases, and 4 bases had no gene match. This CDR3 reads CASSLAEANTGELFF. Written as DNA, the CDR3 is TGCGCCAGCAGTCTAGCGGAGGCGAACACCGGGGAGCTGTTTTTT. Full variable domain (rest looked up from reference TRBV5-1 and TRBJ2-2): KAGVTQTPRYLIKTRGQQVTLSCSPISGHRSVSWYQQTPGQGLQFLFEYFSETQRNKGNFPGRFSGRQFSNSRSEMNVSTLELGDSALYLCASSLAEANTGELFFGEGSRLTVL.